Listed below are T cell receptor beta chains from one sample, sequenced in a study of blood T cell repertoires in COVID-19. The protocol was immunoSEQ multiplex PCR, while the TCRdb copy is restricted to in-frame clones and leaves out a portion. The sample lists 99,000 or so clones, 85% to 90% occurring once. Sample: peripheral blood. These receptors were collected from a woman aged 55-70 years in a cohort sampled during active or convalescent COVID-19. CDR3s leave out the opening cysteine and the closing phenylalanine or tryptophan. Fields, in order: CDR3 protein, J gene, V gene.

CDR3 protein: SVETNSNQPQH
J gene: TRBJ1-5
V gene: TRBV29-1

CDR3 protein: ASSFQTSQETQY
J gene: TRBJ2-5
V gene: TRBV7-9

CDR3 protein: ASSLTSGGAMTDTQY
J gene: TRBJ2-3
V gene: TRBV7-8

CDR3 protein: ASSIVGRVNQPQH
J gene: TRBJ1-5
V gene: TRBV19

CDR3 protein: ATSDEGLGPNTGELF
J gene: TRBJ2-2
V gene: TRBV24-1

CDR3 protein: ASSIREEKLF
J gene: TRBJ1-4
V gene: TRBV12-3/TRBV12-4

CDR3 protein: ASSEARGVGANVLT
J gene: TRBJ2-6
V gene: TRBV2

CDR3 protein: ASIAGGETQY
J gene: TRBJ2-5
V gene: TRBV25-1

CDR3 protein: ASSPTGFTEAF
J gene: TRBJ1-1
V gene: TRBV18

CDR3 protein: ASSHIGVGEETQY
J gene: TRBJ2-5
V gene: TRBV3-1/TRBV3-2

CDR3 protein: ASLWAPSTDTQY
J gene: TRBJ2-3
V gene: TRBV18

CDR3 protein: ASSLFGRLAGGTSTDTQY
J gene: TRBJ2-3
V gene: TRBV28

CDR3 protein: ASSITRGGLNEQF
J gene: TRBJ2-1
V gene: TRBV19

CDR3 protein: ASSFTGATNEKLF
J gene: TRBJ1-4
V gene: TRBV27

CDR3 protein: ASSSQMGNTIY
J gene: TRBJ1-3
V gene: TRBV5-1

CDR3 protein: ASSLLAGYNEQF
J gene: TRBJ2-1
V gene: TRBV28

CDR3 protein: ASSVAWGDQPQH
J gene: TRBJ1-5
V gene: TRBV7-9

CDR3 protein: ASSSENTDTQY
J gene: TRBJ2-3
V gene: TRBV5-1

CDR3 protein: ASSLTSGYDTQY
J gene: TRBJ2-3
V gene: TRBV5-1

CDR3 protein: ASRSGRGTYNEQF
J gene: TRBJ2-1
V gene: TRBV27

CDR3 protein: ASSSSSWSSYNEQF
J gene: TRBJ2-1
V gene: TRBV5-6

CDR3 protein: ASSAVGAETDTQY
J gene: TRBJ2-3
V gene: TRBV10-1

CDR3 protein: ATVGGVDGYT
J gene: TRBJ1-2
V gene: TRBV10-3

CDR3 protein: ASRLSGGLQY
J gene: TRBJ2-7
V gene: TRBV6-5

CDR3 protein: ASTYTGGYEQY
J gene: TRBJ2-7
V gene: TRBV7-2

CDR3 protein: ASSQGGVVYNEQF
J gene: TRBJ2-1
V gene: TRBV3-1/TRBV3-2

CDR3 protein: ASSLDGGASKTQY
J gene: TRBJ2-3
V gene: TRBV7-2

CDR3 protein: ASSPGGSAGNTIY
J gene: TRBJ1-3
V gene: TRBV5-1

CDR3 protein: ASSPDYNEQF
J gene: TRBJ2-1
V gene: TRBV7-8